The 32 T cell receptor beta chains below come from one sample, sequenced in a study of T-cell memory formation after mild COVID-19. TCRdb recomputed calls from the 5' RACE reads with MiXCR, one row per CDR3 protein. The repertoire holds more than 110,000 distinct CDR3 sequences, with approximately 25% as singletons. Material for sequencing was PBMCs or a T cell subset sorted from them (not recorded which). The receptors stem from an adult woman who had mild COVID-19 (a few samples of this study predate the infection). Cell type and time point are not known.

This clonotype was detected a few times. J is TRBJ2-3 and V is TRBV24-1; a weak D match, TRBD1 (6 bases). The CDR3 extends over 16 amino acids. The V gene lost 4 bases and the J gene lost 1 base, with 14 bases spanning the gap. Germline lookup yields CDR1 KGHDR and CDR2 SFDVKD. The CDR3 DNA reads as TGTGCCACCAGTGAACCACAGGGATTCCGCACAGATACGCAGTATTTT. Translation gives CATSEPQGFRTDTQYF.

The chain uses TRBV7-2 and TRBJ1-5; possibly TRBD1 for D (6 bases). V was cut by 1 base and J by 6 bases, with 13 bases left in between. The CDR3 totals 15 residues. Germline CDR1 and CDR2: SGHTA and FQGNSA. CDR3 protein: CASSLESGAGQPQHF. The CDR3 DNA reads as TGTGCCAGCAGCTTAGAATCAGGGGCGGGTCAGCCCCAGCATTTT.

The V gene is TRBV13, the J gene TRBJ1-2; D is unresolved. This CDR3 is 14 amino acids long. The V gene lost 2 bases and the J gene lost 8 bases, with 15 bases spanning the gap. Germline-derived CDR1 and CDR2 are PRHDT and FYEKMQ (reference sequence). The CDR3: CASSLIGHPVGYTF. CDR3 nucleotides: TGTGCCAGCAGCTTAATCGGGCACCCCGTCGGCTACACCTTC.

In this sample, this clonotype turned up a few times. This sequence joins TRBV7-9 and TRBJ1-2; D is unresolved. V dropped 1 base and J dropped 3 bases, with 3 bases sitting between them. Germline V gene sequence: CDR1 SEHNR, CDR2 FQNEAQ (reference sequence). The length of the CDR3 is 12 residues. CDR3 sequence: CASSLGDYGYTF. The CDR3 bases are TGTGCCAGCAGCTTAGGAGACTATGGCTACACCTTC.

The CDR3 bases are TGTGCCAGCAGCTGGACAGAGAGCAGGAGCACAGATACGCAGTATTTT. Translation gives CASSWTESRSTDTQYF. The chain is built from TRBV7-9 and TRBJ2-3, with D perhaps matching TRBD1 (6 bases). The germline gives CDR1 SEHNR, CDR2 FQNEAQ (reference sequence). Trimming shortened V by 4 bases and J by 0 bases, and 14 bases separated the two germline ends. This CDR3 is built from 16 residues.

This rearrangement joins TRBV29-1 to TRBJ2-3; the D is unclear. V lost 7 bases, J lost 2 bases, and 13 bases lay in between. The CDR3 spans 13 residues. The germline gives CDR1 SQVTM, CDR2 ANQGSEA. The CDR3 nucleotides are TGCAGCGACACGGGTCCTACCACAGATACGCAGTATTTT. It yields the protein CSDTGPTTDTQYF.

This rearrangement joins TRBV7-9 to TRBJ2-1; 11 bases are a match to TRBD1. CDR3 length: 15 residues. Germline CDR1 SEHNR, CDR2 FQNEAQ (reference sequence). Unmatched junction bases numbered 7, after V lost 5 bases and J lost 7 bases. The CDR3 protein is CASSQPGQGVNEQFF. The CDR3 DNA follows: TGTGCCAGCAGCCAACCGGGACAGGGGGTTAATGAGCAGTTCTTC.

V usage is TRBV20-1 and J usage is TRBJ2-1, with 11 bases identical to TRBD2. Germline V CDR1 and CDR2: DFQATT, SNEGSKA (reference sequence). The CDR3 extends over 15 amino acids. V lost 1 base, J lost 3 bases, and 2 bases stayed unmatched. The chain's CDR3 is CSARGLAGIYNEQFF. The CDR3 DNA follows: TGCAGTGCTAGAGGACTAGCGGGGATCTACAATGAGCAGTTCTTC.

This clonotype has only a few counts. V and J are TRBV5-1 and TRBJ2-2; 7 bases line up with TRBD2. V gave up 4 bases and J gave up 2 bases; unmatched junction bases: 11. The length of the CDR3 is 17 residues. Germline CDR1 reads SGHRS; CDR2 reads YFSETQ. CDR3 sequence reads: CASSVPRGSGNTGELFF. The CDR3 bases are TGCGCCAGCAGCGTACCGCGGGGGAGCGGTAACACCGGGGAGCTGTTTTTT.

This chain uses TRBV19 with TRBJ1-3, with D unresolved. Germline V gene lookup returns CDR1 LNHDA and CDR2 SQIVND (reference sequence). The CDR3 spans 15 residues. Between the trimmed V and J ends, which lost 2 bases and 0 bases, there was a span of 8 bases. CDR3 in DNA: TGTGCCAGTAGTATACCTGGCATCTCTGGAAACACCATATATTTT. Protein: CASSIPGISGNTIYF.

A few counts support this clonotype. The genes are TRBV20-1 and TRBJ2-7; tentatively, D is TRBD1 (6 bases). Trimming took 1 base from V and 1 from J, leaving 8 bases between them. The CDR3 has 13 amino acids. CDR1 is DFQATT and CDR2 is SNEGSKA in the germline V gene (reference sequence). Here the CDR3 reads CSARVRGSYEQYF. The CDR3 DNA reads as TGCAGTGCTAGAGTCAGGGGATCCTACGAGCAGTACTTC.

The chain has TRBV12-3 or TRBV12-4 and TRBJ1-6; D remains unclear. Trimming took 5 bases from V and 0 from J, leaving 14 bases between them. The CDR3 is made up of 17 amino acids. The CDR3 reads CASSPPSGSSYNSPLHF. Here the CDR3 DNA reads TGTGCCAGCAGTCCCCCGTCCGGGAGCTCCTATAATTCACCCCTCCACTTT.

V is TRBV7-9 and J is TRBJ1-2; 7 bases line up with TRBD1. Trimming cost V 5 bases and J 2 bases; bases outside gene matches: 5. Germline loops: CDR1 SEHNR, CDR2 FQNEAQ (reference sequence). This CDR3 is 14 amino acids long. The CDR3 sequence: CASSNVTGNYGYTF. In DNA, the CDR3 is TGTGCCAGCAGCAACGTGACAGGGAACTATGGCTACACCTTC.

In this sample, this clonotype turned up a few times. This rearrangement joins TRBV6-5 to TRBJ2-3, with D perhaps TRBD1 or TRBD2 (5 bases each). The germline gives CDR1 MNHEY, CDR2 SVGAGI. V lost 6 bases to trimming and J lost 0 bases, with 13 bases between them. This CDR3 has 15 amino acids. CDR3 in DNA: TGTGCCAGCAGCCCTGAGGGACCTAGCACAGATACGCAGTATTTT. It codes for CASSPEGPSTDTQYF.

The CDR3 reads CASSLGIGENQPQHF. CDR3 nucleotides: TGTGCCAGCAGCTTAGGCATAGGGGAAAATCAGCCCCAGCATTTT. V is TRBV7-9 and J is TRBJ1-5; TRBD1 is a possible D gene (5 bases). Trimming removed 1 base from V and 4 bases from J, with 11 bases in between. Germline loops: CDR1 SEHNR, CDR2 FQNEAQ (reference sequence). The CDR3 length is 15 residues. Drawing the rest from reference TRBV7-9 and TRBJ1-5, the complete variable domain is DTGVSQNPRHKITKRGQNVTFRCDPISEHNRLYWYRQTLGQGPEFLTYFQNEAQLEKSRLLSDRFSAERPKGSFSTLEIQRTEQGDSAMYLCASSLGIGENQPQHFGDGTRLSIL.

V is TRBV29-1 and J is TRBJ2-7; D possibly matches TRBD1 or TRBD2 (5 bases each). V lost 1 base to trimming and J lost 3 bases, with 19 bases between them. Per germline, CDR1 SQVTM and CDR2 ANQGSEA. The CDR3 has 16 amino acids. The DNA of the CDR3 is TGCAGCGTTGAAGCATACGGGGCAGATCGCATCTACGAGCAGTACTTC. Its protein is CSVEAYGADRIYEQYF.

V usage is TRBV5-1 and J usage is TRBJ2-7, with TRBD2 matching over 7 bases. This CDR3 is built from 15 residues. V trimming: 3 bases; J trimming: 6 bases; junction bases outside the gene matches: 12. Germline loops: CDR1 SGHRS, CDR2 YFSETQ. In DNA, the CDR3 is TGCGCCAGCAGCTGGATGGCGGGAGAAGTTCGCGAGCAGTACTTC. Encoded protein: CASSWMAGEVREQYF.

This clonotype appeared a few times. This sequence joins TRBV21-1 and TRBJ2-7. TRBV21-1 is a recognized pseudogene. The length of the CDR3 is 17 residues. CDR3 residues: CASSKALSDRSSYEQYF. For the CDR3, the DNA is TGTGCCAGCAGCAAAGCGCTGTCTGACAGGAGCTCCTACGAGCAGTACTTC.

This clonotype was seen a handful of times. This chain uses TRBV9 with TRBJ2-6; D gene ambiguous. The germline V gene has CDR1 SGDLS and CDR2 YYNGEE. The CDR3 contains 19 residues. The germline V and J ends were trimmed by 4 bases and 1 base, with 21 bases remaining between them. CDR3 loop: CASSLPVQPGDSGANVLTF. For the CDR3, the DNA is TGTGCCAGCAGCCTCCCGGTACAGCCTGGGGATTCTGGGGCCAACGTCCTGACTTTC.

There are a few counts of this clonotype. The chain is built from TRBV12-3 or TRBV12-4 and TRBJ2-4, with 8 bases matching TRBD1. The CDR3 runs to 19 residues. V lost 1 base, J lost 1 base, and 12 bases stayed unmatched. The CDR3 coding sequence is TGTGCCAGCAGTTTAGGGGACAGGTCCTTCGACCCGGCCAAAAACATTCAGTACTTC. The encoded protein is CASSLGDRSFDPAKNIQYF.

This clonotype was counted between two and nine times. DNA for the CDR3: TGTGCCAGTAGTACTTTACAGGTCCGAGGGGAGCTGTTTTTT. It codes for CASSTLQVRGELFF. The chain joins TRBV19 to TRBJ2-2; D is perhaps TRBD1 (5 bases). This CDR3 contains 14 residues. The germline gives CDR1 LNHDA, CDR2 SQIVND (reference sequence). The ends were cut back, 4 bases at V and 8 bases at J, with 14 bases in the middle.

The table lists this clonotype with many counts. The chain recombines TRBV29-1 with TRBJ1-1; D not certain. V was trimmed by 2 bases and J by 3 bases, leaving 4 bases between them. The CDR3 sequence is 11 residues long. The germline V gene encodes CDR1 SQVTM and CDR2 ANQGSEA. CDR3 amino acids: CSVEWDTEAFF. DNA of the CDR3: TGCAGCGTTGAATGGGACACTGAAGCTTTCTTT.

V is TRBV5-6 and J is TRBJ2-1; the D is unclear. Germline CDR1 is SGHDT and CDR2 is YYEEEE. CDR3 length equals 14 residues. The ends were cut back, 0 bases at V and 10 bases at J, with 14 bases in the middle. The CDR3 spells CASSLGGAPSEQFF. The CDR3 DNA reads TGTGCCAGCAGCTTGGGTGGTGCCCCGTCGGAGCAGTTCTTC.

This clonotype is judged medium-sized. This rearrangement joins TRBV14 to TRBJ1-1; weak D call: TRBD1 (6 bases). The CDR3 spans 14 residues. CDR1 SGHDN and CDR2 FVKESK come from the germline V gene. Trimming left V 2 bases short and J 5 bases short, with 12 bases between. CDR3 protein: CASSQRGGQTEAFF. CDR3 bases: TGTGCCAGCAGCCAACGGGGGGGGCAAACTGAAGCTTTCTTT.

This clonotype occurred many times. The chain employs TRBV15 and TRBJ2-1; D is perhaps TRBD2 (6 bases). The germline gives CDR1 LNHNV, CDR2 YYDKDF (reference sequence). Between the trimmed V and J ends, which lost 0 bases and 15 bases, there was a span of 24 bases. The CDR3 totals 16 residues. CDR3 in DNA: TGTGCCACCAGCAGAGATGGGCTAGCGAACTACCATGAGTCGTTCTTC. Residues: CATSRDGLANYHESFF.

The rearrangement joins TRBV5-1 to TRBJ2-7; no firm D call. V lost 2 bases, J lost 3 bases, and 12 bases lay in between. Germline V lookup: CDR1 SGHRS, CDR2 YFSETQ. The CDR3 loop spans 14 amino acids. The DNA of the CDR3 is TGCGCCAGCAGCTTAGATCTTACCGGCTACGAGCAGTACTTC. It encodes CASSLDLTGYEQYF. The variable domain in full, with the rest retrieved from reference TRBV5-1 and TRBJ2-7, is KAGVTQTPRYLIKTRGQQVTLSCSPISGHRSVSWYQQTPGQGLQFLFEYFSETQRNKGNFPGRFSGRQFSNSRSEMNVSTLELGDSALYLCASSLDLTGYEQYFGPGTRLTVT.

V is TRBV6-6 and J is TRBJ1-1; 9 positions agree with TRBD1. Germline V gene lookup returns CDR1 MNHNY and CDR2 SVGAGI (reference sequence). The V and J ends lost 5 bases and 5 bases, in that order; junction bases with no gene match: 3. The CDR3 loop spans 13 amino acids. The CDR3 sequence: CASSRDRETEAFF. The CDR3 region has the DNA TGTGCCAGCAGTCGGGACAGGGAGACTGAAGCTTTCTTT.

This clonotype was detected a few times. The chain uses TRBV6-2 or TRBV6-3 and TRBJ2-5; D gene uncertain. CDR3 size: 10 residues. V was pared by 10 bases and J by 3 bases, with 6 bases between. Germline loops: CDR1 MNHEY, CDR2 SVGEGT. CDR3 DNA sequence: TGTGCCACCAGAAAAGAGACCCAGTACTTC. Residues: CATRKETQYF.

The sample holds many counts of this clonotype. The CDR3 loop reads CASSLMDGIDKETQYF. The CDR3 DNA follows: TGTGCCAGCAGCCTCATGGACGGGATTGATAAAGAGACCCAGTACTTC. V is TRBV7-9 and J is TRBJ2-5; the D gene is possibly TRBD2 (5 bases). Germline CDR1 reads SEHNR; CDR2 reads FQNEAQ (reference sequence). This CDR3 comprises 16 residues. Trimming shortened V by 5 bases and J by 3 bases, and 19 bases separated the two germline ends.

The rearrangement uses TRBV29-1 and TRBJ2-7; D might be TRBD1 (6 bases). The CDR3 is 13 residues long. Per germline, CDR1 SQVTM and CDR2 ANQGSEA. V lost 0 bases and J 0 bases, leaving 6 bases between the germline ends. The CDR3 nucleotides are TGCAGCGTTGAAGAACAGGGCTCCTACGAGCAGTACTTC. Its translation: CSVEEQGSYEQYF.

The chain carries TRBV11-2 and TRBJ2-7; 8 bases align to TRBD1. The CDR3 is 17 residues long. Germline trimming cut 3 bases from V and 1 base from J; bases unmatched to any gene: 11. The germline V gene has CDR1 SGHAT and CDR2 FQNNGV. For the CDR3, the DNA is TGTGCCAGCAGCTTCGACCGATTTGGACAGGGATCCTACGAGCAGTACTTC. It translates to CASSFDRFGQGSYEQYF.

This clonotype has only a few counts. The chain couples TRBV12-3 or TRBV12-4 to TRBJ2-1; perhaps D is TRBD1 or TRBD2 (6 bases each). The CDR3 spans 16 residues. V lost 5 bases, J lost 6 bases, and 20 bases lay in between. Here the CDR3 reads CASSPRGPKSANEQFF. For the CDR3, the DNA is TGTGCCAGCAGTCCACGGGGGCCAAAGAGCGCCAATGAGCAGTTCTTC.